The clone carrying this T cell receptor (beta chain) appeared a few times. Its antigen remains unknown. This entry belongs to a study of beta chain features in type 1 diabetes. Whole-study results and caveats: The naive, central memory and Treg TCRB repertoires looked more alike in patients than they did in healthy donors. Within each of all four CD4+ subsets, Type 1 diabetes patients had TCRB CDR3s that were moderately but significantly shorter. It was not settled here whether HLA type affects TCRB rearrangement.

Reverse transcribing all isolated RNA meant expressed TCRB transcripts were sequenced. The protocol was immunoSEQ multiplex PCR, while the TCRdb copy is restricted to in-frame clones and leaves out a portion. The sample includes more than 200,000 clones, around 15% of them seen just once. The CDR3 has 14 residues. The V gene's germline CDR1 is SGHAT and CDR2 FQNNGV. The V gene lost 5 bases and the J gene lost 6 bases, with 11 bases spanning the gap. The V call is TRBV11-2, the J call TRBJ2-6, with a possible D match to TRBD1 (6 bases). This TCR was sampled from a man younger than 40 with type 1 diabetes. The sequenced material came from naive CD4+ T cells from blood. The CDR3 loop reads CASSPDRLANVLTF. CDR3 coding DNA: TGTGCCAGCAGCCCCGACAGGTTGGCCAACGTCCTGACTTTC.